Given below is one TCR beta chain in context. Methods used by the authors: Amplification with reference gene primers provided the estimates of nucleated cell counts. TCRdb's copy holds only in-frame clones and misses some; the assay was immunoSEQ multiplex PCR. Clone size and V and J calls were adopted from that table, with D and trimming inferred from the DNA. Of around 450,000 clones in the sample, approximately 90% are singletons; the top ten hold roughly 4%. The CDR3 sequence is 16 residues long. Looked up from germline, CDR1 is SNHLY and CDR2 is FYNNEI. J lost 7 bases, V lost 2 bases, and 9 bases had no gene match. These data come from a study of blood T cell repertoires in COVID-19.

The sequence derives from a young woman with acute or convalescent COVID-19. The sequenced material came from peripheral blood. The chain carries TRBV2 and TRBJ2-4, with 9 bases matching TRBD2. The CDR3 loop reads CASSEYAGGRMNIQYF. The CDR3 coding sequence is TGTGCCAGCAGTGAATATGCGGGGGGGCGCATGAACATTCAGTACTTC.